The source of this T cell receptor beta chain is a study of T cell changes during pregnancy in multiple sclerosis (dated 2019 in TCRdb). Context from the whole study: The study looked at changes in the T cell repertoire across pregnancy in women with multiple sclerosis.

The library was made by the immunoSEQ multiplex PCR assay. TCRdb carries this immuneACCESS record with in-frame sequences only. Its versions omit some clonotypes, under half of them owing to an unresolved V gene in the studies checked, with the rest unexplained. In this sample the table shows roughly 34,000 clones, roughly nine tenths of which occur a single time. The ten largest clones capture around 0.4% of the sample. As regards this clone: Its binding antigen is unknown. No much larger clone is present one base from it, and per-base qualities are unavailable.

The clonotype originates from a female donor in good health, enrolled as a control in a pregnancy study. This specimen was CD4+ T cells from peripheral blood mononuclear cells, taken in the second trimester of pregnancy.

The nucleotides read TGTGCCAGCAGTAAACGGACAGGGGCTACCAATCAGCCCCAGCATTTT. The encoded protein is CASSKRTGATNQPQHF. The sequence is built from TRBV6-6 and TRBJ1-5, and TRBD1 aligns with 9 junction nucleotides. Including the terminal cysteine and phenylalanine, the CDR3 comprises 16 residues. Just the 48-base CDR3 DNA is kept, in frame starting at base 1. CDR1 and CDR2, looked up from the germline V gene (reference sequence), are MNHNY and SVGAGI. Compared with germline, V lacks 5 bases and J lacks 3 bases; bases without a gene match: 8.